The 3 T cell receptor beta chains reported below all come from one sample, sequenced in a study of blood T cells in healthy people across ages. The authors ran a second PCR of roughly 6 to 12 cycles using a sample-barcoded 5' primer and a J-beta primer mix. One entry per CDR3 protein, called by TCRdb with MiXCR from the 5' RACE reads. This table has around 650,000 distinct CDR3 sequences, about 43% appearing once. Sequencing used blood. The source is an elderly man in good health.

CDR3 sequence reads: CASSQTRTSGRRGEQFF. In DNA, the CDR3 is TGCGCCAGCAGCCAGACCAGAACTAGCGGGAGGCGGGGTGAGCAGTTCTTC. The gene calls are TRBV4-3 and TRBJ2-1; 12 bases map to TRBD2. CDR1 is LGHNA, CDR2 YSLEER, per germline. The CDR3 spans 17 residues. J lost 9 bases, V lost 3 bases, and 12 bases had no gene match.

The rearrangement uses TRBV7-9 and TRBJ2-1; perhaps TRBD1 as D (6 bases). Germline V gene lookup returns CDR1 SEHNR and CDR2 FQNEAQ (reference sequence). With 5 bases removed from V and 7 bases from J, the gap between germline ends came to 21 bases. The CDR3 totals 16 residues. CDR3 sequence (DNA): TGTGCCAGCAGCCCACATGAGGGGACATTCGGAAATGAGCAGTTCTTC. Its translation is CASSPHEGTFGNEQFF.

In regard to this clonotype: The junction and the germline gene differ at one end; a read error may be behind it. The chain employs TRBV20-1 and TRBJ2-5, with 11 bases lining up with TRBD2. The CDR3 has 13 amino acids. Germline loops: CDR1 DFQATT, CDR2 SNEGSKA (reference sequence). The CDR3 here is CRASSGGAGEQYF. The CDR3 bases are TGCAGGGCTAGTAGCGGGGGGGCGGGAGAGCAGTACTTC.